Here is one T cell receptor (beta chain) with its context. A much larger clone differs from this one at a single base, so this may be a read error. Germline CDR1 SEHNR, CDR2 FQNEAQ (reference sequence). CDR3 length equals 14 residues. This entry is derived from a study of post-analysis software for immune sequencing data. At the level of the study: Relapsing-remitting, secondary progressive and progressive-relapsing forms of multiple sclerosis all featured among disease courses.

Unique-molecular-identifier-tagged TCR beta cDNA libraries were used. Using its own MiXCR run on the PCR reads, TCRdb lists one record per CDR3 protein. The sample contains 160,000 or so distinct CDR3 sequences, 30% to 45% of which appear only once. Sequencing used blood, obtained after autologous hematopoietic stem cell transplantation. The sequence was obtained from a girl aged 10 to 17 with multiple sclerosis. The V call is TRBV7-9, the J call TRBJ2-1; D is undetermined. The CDR3: CASSDEVYYDEQFF. DNA of the CDR3: TGTGCCAGCAGCGACGAGGTTTACTACGATGAGCAGTTCTTC.